The 26 T cell receptor beta chains below were found in one sample sequenced in a study of immune cell composition in non-small cell lung cancer. The table came from immunoSEQ multiplex PCR; TCRdb's copy has only in-frame clones and leaves some out. The sample holds some 14,000 clones, over 70% seen once. The specimen was lung tumor tissue. The receptor set was obtained from a human donor with non-small cell lung cancer.

The chain combines TRBV5-6 with TRBJ1-2, with D unclear. The CDR3 runs to 14 residues. CDR1 is SGHDT, CDR2 YYEEEE, per germline. V lost 0 bases to trimming and J lost 4 bases, with 10 bases between them. The CDR3 coding sequence is TGTGCCAGCAGCTTGGGCGGCCGGGGCTATGGCTACACCTTC. Amino acids: CASSLGGRGYGYTF. The entire variable domain, with the rest obtained from reference TRBV5-6 and TRBJ1-2, is as follows: DAGVTQSPTHLIKTRGQQVTLRCSPKSGHDTVSWYQQALGQGPQFIFQYYEEEERQRGNFPDRFSGHQFPNYSSELNVNALLLGDSALYLCASSLGGRGYGYTFGSGTRLTVV.

CDR3 DNA: TGTGCCTGGGATGGACAGTTCCAAGAGACCCAGTACTTC. Protein product: CAWDGQFQETQYF. V and J are TRBV30 and TRBJ2-5; maybe TRBD1 (6 bases). This CDR3 is built from 13 residues. Germline CDR1 reads GTSNPN; CDR2 reads SVGIG (reference sequence). The germline V and J ends were trimmed by 5 bases and 1 base, with 11 bases remaining between them.

The J gene is TRBJ2-7, the V gene TRBV7-2; the D is unclear. Germline V gene sequence: CDR1 SGHTA, CDR2 FQGNSA. The CDR3 length is 14 residues. V was clipped by 1 base and J by 0 bases, with 7 bases between them. CDR3 region: CASSLGGFSYEQYF. The CDR3 DNA is TGTGCCAGCAGCTTAGGCGGCTTCTCCTACGAGCAGTACTTC.

J is TRBJ1-2 and V is TRBV5-4; D gene uncertain. This CDR3 has 12 amino acids. V dropped 3 bases and J dropped 7 bases, with 10 bases sitting between them. CDR1 is SGHNT and CDR2 is YYREEE in the germline V gene (reference sequence). The CDR3 loop is CASSSLLGGYTF. CDR3 DNA sequence: TGTGCCAGCAGCTCCCTCCTAGGTGGCTACACCTTC.

CDR3 sequence (DNA): TGTGCCAGCAGCTTAGGGGCTAGCGCGGTCGGGGAGCTGTTTTTT. This codes for CASSLGASAVGELFF. J is TRBJ2-2 and V is TRBV5-5; tentative D call: TRBD2 (6 bases). The CDR3 has 15 amino acids. V was shortened by 2 bases and J by 7 bases, with 15 bases between the two germline ends. Germline-derived CDR1 and CDR2 are SGHKS and YYEKEE (reference sequence).

The chain carries TRBV9 and TRBJ1-1; the D gene is possibly TRBD1 (5 bases). Germline lookup yields CDR1 SGDLS and CDR2 YYNGEE. Trimming pared 0 bases from V and 5 bases from J, leaving 8 bases between. CDR3 size: 13 residues. This CDR3 is CASSVGGRTEAFF. CDR3 coding DNA: TGTGCCAGCAGCGTAGGGGGGAGAACTGAAGCTTTCTTT.

This sequence joins TRBV14 and TRBJ1-1; D gene ambiguous. The CDR3 sequence is 15 residues long. The germline V gene has CDR1 SGHDN and CDR2 FVKESK. V was pared by 6 bases and J by 0 bases, with 14 bases between. The CDR3 nucleotides are TGTGCCAGCAGAGAGGGAGGGTTCATGAACACTGAAGCTTTCTTT. Translation gives CASREGGFMNTEAFF.

This chain connects TRBV9 to TRBJ1-6; TRBD1 matches 10 bases. Germline values: CDR1 SGDLS, CDR2 YYNGEE. Trimming at V came to 6 bases and at J to 10 bases, leaving 7 bases not matched to a gene. There are 14 residues in the CDR3. Written as DNA, the CDR3 is TGTGCCAGCACCCGGGACAGGGGACCCTCACCCCTCCACTTT. Translated: CASTRDRGPSPLHF. The full variable domain, rest sourced from reference TRBV9 and TRBJ1-6, is DSGVTQTPKHLITATGQRVTLRCSPRSGDLSVYWYQQSLDQGLQFLIQYYNGEERAKGNILERFSAQQFPDLHSELNLSSLELGDSALYFCASTRDRGPSPLHFGNGTRLTVT.

This chain connects TRBV5-6 to TRBJ2-4; no reliable D call. The germline V and J ends were trimmed by 0 bases and 0 bases, with 7 bases remaining between them. CDR3 size: 15 residues. The V gene's germline CDR1 is SGHDT and CDR2 YYEEEE. The CDR3, as DNA: TGTGCCAGCAGCTTGGGAAGAGGAGCCAAAAACATTCAGTACTTC. This encodes CASSLGRGAKNIQYF.

The rearrangement joins TRBV12-5 to TRBJ1-1; a weak D match, TRBD1 (6 bases). CDR1 is LGHNT, CDR2 FRNRAP, per germline. V gave up 5 bases and J gave up 3 bases, with 19 bases separating them. This CDR3 spans 16 amino acids. CDR3 region: CASGARVWGHHTEAFF. The DNA of the CDR3 is TGTGCTAGTGGTGCCCGGGTTTGGGGGCATCACACTGAAGCTTTCTTT. The complete variable domain, with remaining parts taken from reference TRBV12-5 and TRBJ1-1, reads DARVTQTPRHKVTEMGQEVTMRCQPILGHNTVFWYRQTMMQGLELLAYFRNRAPLDDSGMPKDRFSAEMPDATLATLKIQPSEPRDSAVYFCASGARVWGHHTEAFFGQGTRLTVV.

This rearrangement joins TRBV5-1 to TRBJ1-2; the D gene is possibly TRBD1 (5 bases). The germline gives CDR1 SGHRS, CDR2 YFSETQ. The CDR3 is 14 residues long. Trimming left V 3 bases short and J 4 bases short, with 13 bases between. The CDR3 DNA sequence: TGCGCCAGCAGCTCGGGGGGGGGAATCTATGGCTACACCTTC. It translates to CASSSGGGIYGYTF.

The V call is TRBV6-5, the J call TRBJ2-7; D unresolved. Germline values: CDR1 MNHEY, CDR2 SVGAGI. With 5 bases removed from V and 2 bases from J, the gap between germline ends came to 7 bases. CDR3 size: 12 residues. The CDR3 spells CASSEATYEQYF. The CDR3 nucleotides are TGTGCCAGCAGTGAAGCAACCTACGAGCAGTACTTC.

The chain is built from TRBV11-3 and TRBJ2-5; 8 bases are shared with TRBD2. The germline V gene has CDR1 SGHNT and CDR2 YENEEA. This CDR3 has 18 residues. The ends lost 4 bases at V and 1 base at J; junction bases unmatched: 14. The CDR3 is CASSYLYGRAYAQETQYF. CDR3 coding DNA: TGTGCCAGCAGCTACCTCTACGGGAGGGCCTATGCCCAAGAGACCCAGTACTTC.

The chain couples TRBV5-1 to TRBJ2-6; TRBD2 matches 7 bases. Germline CDR1 SGHRS, CDR2 YFSETQ. The CDR3 sequence is 19 residues long. J lost 2 bases, V lost 0 bases, and 11 bases had no gene match. CDR3 DNA: TGCGCCAGCAGCTTGGATGGTCGGGCGGGAGTTCCTGGGGCCAACGTCCTGACTTTC. Amino acid sequence: CASSLDGRAGVPGANVLTF.

The rearrangement joins TRBV4-1 to TRBJ2-5, with D possibly being TRBD1 or TRBD2 (6 bases each). The CDR3 is 16 amino acids. Per the germline V gene, CDR1 is MGHRA and CDR2 is YSYEKL. Deletions cut 0 bases from V and 5 bases from J, with 16 bases between. The CDR3 sequence is CASSQEDLRRGETQYF. In DNA, the CDR3 is TGCGCCAGCAGCCAAGAAGATCTACGGAGGGGGGAGACCCAGTACTTC.

V is TRBV12-5 and J is TRBJ1-4, with a tentative D call TRBD1 (6 bases). The CDR3 runs 17 residues. Germline CDR1 reads LGHNT; CDR2 reads FRNRAP. The V gene lost 4 bases and the J gene lost 3 bases, with 18 bases spanning the gap. As DNA, the CDR3 is TGTGCTAGTGGTTCAGGGACAACTACTGCCCCTAATGAAAAACTGTTTTTT. It codes for CASGSGTTTAPNEKLFF.

The chain recombines TRBV9 with TRBJ2-2; 7 bases fit TRBD2. The CDR3 spans 15 residues. Germline V lookup: CDR1 SGDLS, CDR2 YYNGEE. The V segment lost 6 bases and the J segment 4 bases; nucleotides outside the gene matches: 9. CDR3 DNA: TGTGCCAGCACACCTAGCGGAGGCGGCACCGGGGAGCTGTTTTTT. It codes for CASTPSGGGTGELFF.

The gene calls are TRBV9 and TRBJ2-3; the match to TRBD2 covers 9 bases. V was clipped by 0 bases and J by 3 bases; unmatched bases: 8. CDR1 is SGDLS, CDR2 YYNGEE, per germline. CDR3 length equals 17 residues. The CDR3 is CASSVASGGRGTDTQYF. In DNA, the CDR3 is TGTGCCAGCAGCGTAGCTAGCGGCGGGAGGGGAACAGATACGCAGTATTTT.

This chain connects TRBV5-1 to TRBJ2-7; D is unresolved. The V gene's germline CDR1 is SGHRS and CDR2 YFSETQ. V was shortened by 1 base and J by 0 bases, with 5 bases between the two germline ends. This CDR3 spans 13 amino acids. The CDR3 here is CASSLPDSYEQYF. DNA for the CDR3: TGCGCCAGCAGCTTGCCCGACTCCTACGAGCAGTACTTC. The variable domain in full, completed from reference TRBV5-1 and TRBJ2-7, reads KAGVTQTPRYLIKTRGQQVTLSCSPISGHRSVSWYQQTPGQGLQFLFEYFSETQRNKGNFPGRFSGRQFSNSRSEMNVSTLELGDSALYLCASSLPDSYEQYFGPGTRLTVT.

V is TRBV7-3 and J is TRBJ2-1; TRBD2 agrees at 7 bases. V dropped 3 bases and J dropped 5; count of bases not matched to a gene: 10. The CDR3 sequence is 16 residues long. Germline CDR1 and CDR2: SGHTA and FQGTGA. Here the CDR3 reads CASSLGKVAGHNEQFF. The CDR3 bases are TGTGCCAGCAGCTTGGGGAAGGTAGCGGGTCACAATGAGCAGTTCTTC.

The chain has TRBV9 and TRBJ2-2; D unclear. In germline, CDR1 is SGDLS, CDR2 YYNGEE. This CDR3 is 15 amino acids long. Trimming removed 0 bases at V and 6 bases at J, with 12 bases between. The CDR3 is CASSVASRPPGELFF. Here the CDR3 DNA reads TGTGCCAGCAGCGTAGCAAGCCGTCCTCCCGGGGAGCTGTTTTTT.

This clone has only one observation. The CDR3 loop reads CASSRASGRASGANVLTF. The CDR3 bases are TGTGCCAGCAGTCGCGCTAGCGGGAGGGCCTCGGGGGCCAACGTCCTGACTTTC. This rearrangement joins TRBV28 to TRBJ2-6; TRBD2 matches at 12 bases. The CDR3 consists of 18 residues. J was trimmed by 4 bases and V by 5 bases; bases with no gene match: 9. Per germline, CDR1 MDHEN and CDR2 SYDVKM.

The CDR3 DNA sequence: TGTGCCAGCAGTTACCGACTAGCGGATTTCTACAATGAGCAGTTCTTC. Protein sequence: CASSYRLADFYNEQFF. The chain couples TRBV6-6 to TRBJ2-1; TRBD2 matches at 9 bases. CDR3 length: 16 amino acids. Germline V gives CDR1 MNHNY, CDR2 SVGAGI (reference sequence). Trimming cost V 2 bases and J 3 bases; bases outside gene matches: 5.

This clone was seen a single time. This chain links TRBV7-9 with TRBJ1-4; no clear D gene. V was pared by 4 bases and J by 1 base, with 7 bases between. The CDR3 has 14 amino acids. CDR1 is SEHNR and CDR2 is FQNEAQ in the germline V gene (reference sequence). Written as DNA, the CDR3 is TGTGCCAGCAGCTCGCGACAAACTAATGAAAAACTGTTTTTT. This sequence encodes CASSSRQTNEKLFF.

This clone was seen once. V and J are TRBV6-1 and TRBJ2-1; possibly TRBD2 for D (7 bases). V was pared by 1 base and J by 9 bases, with 16 bases between. The CDR3 is 15 amino acids. The germline V gene encodes CDR1 MNHNS and CDR2 SASEGT. The CDR3, as DNA: TGTGCCAGCAGTGAAGAGGGGGGAGGGCCTATTGAGCAGTTCTTC. Its translation is CASSEEGGGPIEQFF.

The rearrangement uses TRBV6-5 and TRBJ1-6; weak D call: TRBD1 (5 bases). Trimming stripped 6 bases from V and 7 bases from J, with 13 bases between. There are 14 residues in the CDR3. The germline CDR1 and CDR2 sequences are MNHEY and SVGAGI. The DNA of the CDR3 is TGTGCCAGCAGAAGAGGGGATTGGAATTCACCCCTCCACTTT. Amino acids: CASRRGDWNSPLHF.